Here is one TCR beta chain with its context. Its antigen remains unidentified. This CDR3 spans 13 amino acids. CDR1 is SEHNR and CDR2 is FQNEAQ in the germline V gene (reference sequence). Trimming shortened V by 4 bases and J by 3 bases, and 8 bases separated the two germline ends. This entry belongs to a study of shared clonotypes between healthy human individuals. Naive CD8 cells were CD45RO-negative, positively selected for CCR7, excluding terminally differentiated effector memory CD45RA+ cells. The protocol was immunoSEQ multiplex PCR, while the TCRdb copy is restricted to in-frame clones and leaves out a portion. Counted here are 2 million to 2.5 million clones, about 93% occurring once; the ten biggest clones make up 1.7%. Study results and limitations: The expectation was that sequencing depth would affect clonotype sharing among donors. Large depth notwithstanding, sorted-subset sequencing proved incomplete by rarefaction.

This clonotype was obtained from a man aged 18 to 35 in good health. Some clones in this sample may be carry-over from other donors' samples. Material for sequencing was naive CD8+ T cells from PBMCs. The gene calls are TRBV7-9 and TRBJ2-3; D gene unclear. The CDR3 coding sequence is TGTGCCAGCAGCTCAGAGATAACAGATACGCAGTATTTT. Translation: CASSSEITDTQYF.